Following are 30 T cell receptor beta chains from one sample sequenced in a study of cytomegalovirus exposure and HLA in healthy donors. The PCR used 60 Vbeta and 13 Jbeta primers. TCRdb keeps only in-frame clones here, not all; method: immunoSEQ multiplex PCR. The sample contains under 200,000 clones, about 76% of which appear only once. Sequencing input: PBMCs. The receptors come from a woman aged 40 to 50 in good health and CMV-seropositive.

This chain joins TRBV11-3 and TRBJ2-7, with TRBD1 as a possible D gene (5 bases). Trimming took 0 bases from V and 3 from J, leaving 6 bases between them. The germline CDR1 and CDR2 sequences are SGHNT and YENEEA. There are 13 residues in the CDR3. Here the CDR3 DNA reads TGTGCCAGCAGCTTAGACAGGGACTACGAGCAGTACTTC. Translated: CASSLDRDYEQYF.

The J gene is TRBJ1-4, the V gene TRBV9; possibly TRBD1 for D (5 bases). The V gene lost 0 bases and the J gene lost 0 bases, with 12 bases spanning the gap. Germline assignment: CDR1 SGDLS and CDR2 YYNGEE. The CDR3 consists of 17 residues. CDR3 amino acids: CASSVGFGGTTNEKLFF. The DNA of the CDR3 is TGTGCCAGCAGCGTAGGGTTCGGGGGGACAACTAATGAAAAACTGTTTTTT.

This clone occurred a few times. This chain links TRBV30 with TRBJ2-3, with TRBD2 identical over 7 bases. This CDR3 is 16 amino acids long. The junction had 10 bases not matched to a gene; V was cut back by 0 bases and J by 4 bases. CDR1 GTSNPN and CDR2 SVGIG come from the germline V gene (reference sequence). CDR3 in DNA: TGTGCCTGGAGTGTACTAAGCGGGACGGTAGCAGATACGCAGTATTTT. Translated: CAWSVLSGTVADTQYF.

This clone was seen a single time. The V and J genes are TRBV7-9 and TRBJ2-5; 7 positions match TRBD1. Germline CDR1 SEHNR, CDR2 FQNEAQ (reference sequence). This CDR3 region has 12 residues. The CDR3 spells CSSGDSQETQYF. In DNA, the CDR3 is TGTTCCTCCGGGGACAGCCAAGAGACCCAGTACTTC.

A few counts support this clone. The V gene is TRBV4-3, the J gene TRBJ2-7, with D maybe TRBD2 (6 bases). Trimming stripped 0 bases from V and 1 base from J, with 16 bases between. CDR1 LGHNA and CDR2 YSLEER come from the germline V gene. The length of the CDR3 is 17 residues. CDR3 sequence (DNA): TGCGCCAGCAGCCAAGAGTGGGGCCTAGCGAATTCCTACGAGCAGTACTTC. Translation: CASSQEWGLANSYEQYF.

The J gene is TRBJ2-7, the V gene TRBV7-2; 12 nucleotides agree with TRBD2. Germline CDR1 SGHTA, CDR2 FQGNSA. The V and J ends lost 5 bases and 3 bases, in that order; junction bases with no gene match: 2. The CDR3 is 14 residues long. The CDR3 DNA reads TGTGCCAGCAGCGGACTAGCGGGGCACTACGAGCAGTACTTC. This encodes CASSGLAGHYEQYF.

The J gene is TRBJ1-2, the V gene TRBV10-3; 9 positions agree with TRBD1. The germline gives CDR1 ENHRY, CDR2 SYGVKD. The length of the CDR3 is 15 residues. Trimming cost V 8 bases and J 2 bases; bases outside gene matches: 9. The CDR3 region has the DNA TGTGCCATCGCCCTTGACAGGGGGTGGAACTATGGCTACACCTTC. Translated, it gives CAIALDRGWNYGYTF.

The chain links TRBV27 to TRBJ1-2, with 11 bases matching TRBD1. This CDR3 contains 16 residues. Germline assignment: CDR1 MNHEY and CDR2 SMNVEV (reference sequence). The V and J ends lost 8 bases and 0 bases, in that order; junction bases with no gene match: 8. Here the CDR3 DNA reads TGTGCCAGCCGGACAGGGGGCATAGGAGCTAACTATGGCTACACCTTC. Encoded protein: CASRTGGIGANYGYTF.

This chain uses TRBV6-1 with TRBJ2-7, with 10 bases aligning to TRBD1. The germline V gene has CDR1 MNHNS and CDR2 SASEGT. The CDR3 covers 14 residues. The ends lost 8 bases at V and 2 bases at J; junction bases unmatched: 6. CDR3 coding DNA: TGTGCCAGCGGCCGGGACAGGGGCCCCTACGAGCAGTACTTC. Translated, it gives CASGRDRGPYEQYF.

This sequence joins TRBV29-1 and TRBJ2-3; 7 positions agree with TRBD2. CDR1 and CDR2 (germline): SQVTM, ANQGSEA. This CDR3 comprises 15 residues. Trimming removed 4 bases from V and 0 bases from J; junction bases left unmatched: 7. The DNA of the CDR3 is TGCAGCGTTGCCGCTAGCGGTCCTAGCACAGATACGCAGTATTTT. This codes for CSVAASGPSTDTQYF.

The chain joins TRBV28 to TRBJ2-3; a weak D match, TRBD2 (7 bases). This CDR3 is built from 15 residues. V lost 4 bases to trimming and J lost 3 bases, with 14 bases between them. The germline V gene encodes CDR1 MDHEN and CDR2 SYDVKM. In DNA, the CDR3 is TGTGCCAGCAGTTCCCGAGGGGGGGGTACAGATACGCAGTATTTT. Protein sequence: CASSSRGGGTDTQYF.

V is TRBV5-6 and J is TRBJ2-7, with 8 bases aligning to TRBD1. The V gene's germline CDR1 is SGHDT and CDR2 YYEEEE. Trimming removed 4 bases from V and 3 bases from J; junction bases left unmatched: 15. The CDR3 is 17 amino acids. The CDR3 loop reads CASSPPSTGTGDYEQYF. Written as DNA, the CDR3 is TGTGCCAGCAGCCCGCCGTCAACCGGGACAGGAGACTACGAGCAGTACTTC.

The chain couples TRBV7-6 to TRBJ2-7, with 12 bases aligning to TRBD2. Germline lookup yields CDR1 SGHVS and CDR2 FNYEAQ. There are 19 residues in the CDR3. V gave up 5 bases and J gave up 2 bases; unmatched junction bases: 16. The CDR3 here is CASSQGRTSGTLGAYEQYF. CDR3 DNA: TGTGCCAGCAGCCAAGGGCGGACTAGCGGGACCCTCGGGGCCTACGAGCAGTACTTC.

This chain connects TRBV16 to TRBJ1-1; the D gene is possibly TRBD1 (6 bases). The CDR3 is made up of 14 amino acids. Per the germline V gene, CDR1 is KGHSY and CDR2 is FQNENV. Deletions cut 0 bases from V and 10 bases from J, with 15 bases between. Here the CDR3 DNA reads TGTGCCAGCAGCCAATCGGACAGCCCAGAGCGAGCTTTCTTT. As protein: CASSQSDSPERAFF. Full variable domain (rest looked up from reference TRBV16 and TRBJ1-1): GEEVAQTPKHLVRGEGQKAKLYCAPIKGHSYVFWYQQVLKNEFKFLISFQNENVFDETGMPKERFSAKCLPNSPCSLEIQATKLEDSAVYFCASSQSDSPERAFFGQGTRLTVV.

This clone was seen only a few times. The CDR3 loop is CARSSGARDRETYEQYF. The CDR3 coding sequence is TGTGCCAGAAGCTCCGGAGCCCGGGACAGGGAAACCTACGAGCAGTACTTC. The chain couples TRBV5-3 to TRBJ2-7, with 9 nucleotides matching TRBD1. TRBV5-3 is an ORF, and what it does is uncertain. The ends lost 3 bases at V and 2 bases at J; junction bases unmatched: 12. This CDR3 is built from 17 residues.

Regarding this clone: The CDR3 does not close with the conserved phenylalanine or tryptophan, likely indicating a read error. The DNA is omitted, as the CDR3 cannot be located on it reliably, and the CDR3 follows TCRdb's listing. The rearrangement uses TRBV7-8 and TRBJ2-6; the table names TRBD1, a call not compared with the DNA. Germline values: CDR1 SGHVS, CDR2 FQNEAQ. 8 amino acids form the CDR3, both terminal residues included. The CDR3 here is CASSTDRP.

The chain couples TRBV4-1 to TRBJ1-2; tentatively, D is TRBD1 (6 bases). This CDR3 is 14 amino acids long. CDR1 is MGHRA and CDR2 is YSYEKL in the germline V gene. V shed 1 base and J shed 4 bases, with 10 bases lying between them. CDR3 residues: CASSQGGGLYGYTF. The DNA of the CDR3 is TGCGCCAGCAGCCAAGGGGGGGGGCTCTATGGCTACACCTTC.

This clone showed up just a few times. The gene calls are TRBV5-5 and TRBJ1-2, with 9 bases aligning to TRBD1. After removal of 4 bases from V and 4 bases from J, the junction contained 8 bases not matched to a gene. The CDR3 has 15 amino acids. Germline assignment: CDR1 SGHKS and CDR2 YYEKEE (reference sequence). CDR3: CASSVFTGGPYGYTF. CDR3 nucleotides: TGTGCCAGCAGCGTCTTTACAGGGGGCCCCTATGGCTACACCTTC.

This chain links TRBV19 with TRBJ1-3, with D perhaps matching TRBD1 (6 bases). Germline loops: CDR1 LNHDA, CDR2 SQIVND (reference sequence). This CDR3 is 14 amino acids long. Trimming cost V 7 bases and J 3 bases, with 13 bases left between them. The CDR3 coding sequence is TGTGCCAGTACGACAGGAGGCCATGGAAACACCATATATTTT. Its protein product is CASTTGGHGNTIYF.

This chain uses TRBV27 with TRBJ1-1; no definite D call. V was trimmed by 5 bases and J by 0 bases, leaving 10 bases between them. CDR1 and CDR2 from the germline V gene are MNHEY and SMNVEV (reference sequence). This CDR3 region has 14 residues. As DNA, the CDR3 is TGTGCCAGCAGTCCAGGTACGATGAACACTGAAGCTTTCTTT. Its translation is CASSPGTMNTEAFF.

This chain joins TRBV6-1 and TRBJ2-3; 13 nucleotides match TRBD2. Germline CDR1 is MNHNS and CDR2 is SASEGT. This CDR3 spans 14 amino acids. Trimming took 11 bases from V and 7 from J; bases not matched to a gene: 9. The CDR3 spells CAGQLAGGPNTQYF. The CDR3 nucleotides read TGTGCCGGACAACTAGCGGGAGGGCCGAATACGCAGTATTTT.

The V and J genes are TRBV11-3 and TRBJ1-1; D uncertain. Germline V gives CDR1 SGHNT, CDR2 YENEEA. V was cut by 1 base and J by 4 bases, with 10 bases left in between. The CDR3 is 14 residues long. The CDR3 DNA reads TGTGCCAGCAGCTTAGCCGGGAGAGGCACTGAAGCTTTCTTT. Amino acids: CASSLAGRGTEAFF.

The J gene is TRBJ1-2, the V gene TRBV7-9, with 8 bases matching TRBD1. The V segment lost 9 bases and the J segment 6 bases; nucleotides outside the gene matches: 18. Per germline, CDR1 SEHNR and CDR2 FQNEAQ (reference sequence). This CDR3 has 16 residues. As DNA, the CDR3 is TGTGCCAGTCGGGCGACAGGGGCCGCTTCTGAAGATGGCTACACCTTC. Translation gives CASRATGAASEDGYTF.

This clone was counted a few times. The V and J genes are TRBV7-9 and TRBJ2-5; D might be TRBD1 (5 bases). The ends were cut back, 0 bases at V and 5 bases at J, with 7 bases in the middle. This CDR3 is 13 amino acids long. CDR1 is SEHNR and CDR2 is FQNEAQ in the germline V gene (reference sequence). The DNA of the CDR3 is TGTGCCAGCAGCTTAGCGGGGCCGGAGACCCAGTACTTC. Protein product: CASSLAGPETQYF.

This clone was seen a few times. The rearrangement links TRBV7-9 to TRBJ2-6, with TRBD1 as a possible D gene (6 bases). The V and J ends lost 0 bases and 0 bases respectively, with 9 bases between them. This CDR3 spans 17 amino acids. Germline CDR1 is SEHNR and CDR2 is FQNEAQ (reference sequence). The CDR3 region is CASSLAGATSGANVLTF. The CDR3, as DNA: TGTGCCAGCAGCTTAGCGGGGGCCACCTCTGGGGCCAACGTCCTGACTTTC.

The CDR3 sequence: CASSLEQGANYLSYTF. CDR3 bases: TGTGCCAGCTCACTCGAACAGGGAGCTAACTATTTGAGCTACACCTTC. This chain uses TRBV18 with TRBJ1-2; possible D gene TRBD1, 6 bases. Trimming stripped 4 bases from V and 9 bases from J, with 24 bases between. Germline loops: CDR1 KGHSH, CDR2 LQKENI. There are 16 residues in the CDR3.

This chain joins TRBV6-1 and TRBJ1-2; D is perhaps TRBD1 (6 bases). V lost 3 bases and J 4 bases, leaving 12 bases between the germline ends. The CDR3 loop spans 14 amino acids. Per germline, CDR1 MNHNS and CDR2 SASEGT. This CDR3 reads CASSDAGAPYGYTF. CDR3 DNA sequence: TGTGCCAGCAGTGATGCAGGGGCCCCCTATGGCTACACCTTC.

This chain joins TRBV7-2 and TRBJ2-3, with a tentative D call TRBD2 (5 bases). The germline V and J ends were trimmed by 1 base and 4 bases, with 15 bases remaining between them. The CDR3 loop spans 16 amino acids. The germline V gene encodes CDR1 SGHTA and CDR2 FQGNSA. CDR3 nucleotide sequence: TGTGCCAGCAGCTTAGACCGGGGAGTTTTCGCAGATACGCAGTATTTT. This gives the protein CASSLDRGVFADTQYF.

The chain couples TRBV7-9 to TRBJ2-1, with 11 nucleotides matching TRBD2. Germline CDR1 SEHNR, CDR2 FQNEAQ (reference sequence). The ends lost 4 bases at V and 7 bases at J; junction bases unmatched: 9. CDR3 length equals 16 residues. In DNA, the CDR3 is TGTGCCAGCAGCTCACTTACTAGCGGGAGAAGGAATGAGCAGTTCTTC. This gives the protein CASSSLTSGRRNEQFF.

This clone appeared a few times. The chain employs TRBV4-2 and TRBJ2-2; 9 positions agree with TRBD2. CDR3 length equals 17 residues. Germline V CDR1 and CDR2: LGHNA, YNFKEQ. V lost 6 bases to trimming and J lost 5 bases; unmatched junction nucleotides: 13. This CDR3 reads CASSQPAGGSRTGELFF. CDR3 DNA sequence: TGTGCCAGCAGTCAGCCAGCGGGAGGCTCGAGGACCGGGGAGCTGTTTTTT.